This TCR beta chain appears in the sequencing data of a study of early stage breast cancer tumors. V was pared by 4 bases and J by 0 bases, with 14 bases between. Germline CDR1 and CDR2: SGHRS and YFSETQ. The length of the CDR3 is 16 residues. Repertoires were generated with immunoSEQ multiplex PCR, while TCRdb's copy carries only in-frame clones and drops some. The table includes about 51,000 clones, roughly 78% detected once. Sequenced sample: blood. J is TRBJ2-1 and V is TRBV5-1, with a possible D match to TRBD2 (5 bases). This sequence was found in a person in their forties with breast cancer. The CDR3 nucleotides are TGCGCCAGCAGCACGGCCCGGGGAGCCTCCTACAATGAGCAGTTCTTC. Translation gives CASSTARGASYNEQFF.